These 20 T cell receptor beta chains share one sample of origin, sequenced in a study of graft-versus-host responses after intestinal transplantation. The antigens these receptors bind are not known. Clones were sequenced by immunoSEQ multiplex PCR, and TCRdb holds only the in-frame ones, with some missing. The sample has about 70,000 clones, less than 95% seen once. Here the sequenced sample was unstimulated CD8+ T cells sorted from spleen or lymph node cells, taken before intestinal transplant. These TCRs come from a human donor who received an intestinal transplant.

V usage is TRBV29-1 and J usage is TRBJ1-1, with 7 bases lining up with TRBD1. The length of the CDR3 is 13 residues. J was trimmed by 0 bases and V by 5 bases; bases with no gene match: 3. CDR1 SQVTM and CDR2 ANQGSEA come from the germline V gene. The CDR3 sequence is CSVPGQLNTEAFF. CDR3 DNA sequence: TGCAGCGTTCCGGGACAGCTGAACACTGAAGCTTTCTTT. Based on the CDR3 plus reference TRBV29-1 and TRBJ1-1, the full variable domain is SAVISQKPSRDICQRGTSLTIQCQVDSQVTMMFWYRQQPGQSLTLIATANQGSEATYESGFVIDKFPISRPNLTFSTLTVSNMSPEDSSIYLCSVPGQLNTEAFFGQGTRLTVV.

The chain has TRBV10-2 and TRBJ2-2, with 8 bases aligning to TRBD2. V lost 7 bases and J lost 0; bases outside the gene matches: 4. The CDR3 contains 15 residues. Germline V gene data show CDR1 as WSHSY and CDR2 as SAAADI. CDR3 sequence (DNA): TGCGCCAGCACCGAGCGGGGGCCGAACACCGGGGAGCTGTTTTTT. Its translation is CASTERGPNTGELFF.

The genes are TRBV5-1 and TRBJ2-7; 8 bases align to TRBD1. The CDR3 spans 14 residues. V shed 6 bases, J shed 0 bases, and the junction held 5 bases outside the gene matches. Germline lookup yields CDR1 SGHRS and CDR2 YFSETQ. CDR3 coding DNA: TGCGCCAGCACCGACAGGGGCTTCTCCTACGAGCAGTACTTC. Encoded protein: CASTDRGFSYEQYF.

The chain couples TRBV7-8 to TRBJ1-2, with D hard to call. The CDR3 spans 12 residues. Germline CDR1 SGHVS, CDR2 FQNEAQ. V was trimmed by 3 bases and J by 4 bases, leaving 6 bases between them. Here the CDR3 reads CASSLSIYGYTF. The DNA for the CDR3 is TGTGCCAGCAGCTTGAGCATCTATGGCTACACCTTC.

The chain combines TRBV9 with TRBJ2-7, with 10 nucleotides matching TRBD1. V was pared by 4 bases and J by 2 bases, with 6 bases of the junction left unmatched. Germline V gene lookup returns CDR1 SGDLS and CDR2 YYNGEE. This CDR3 is 15 amino acids long. Here the CDR3 DNA reads TGTGCCAGCAGCCCTACCGGGACAGGGGCCTACGAGCAGTACTTC. Translation: CASSPTGTGAYEQYF.

The genes are TRBV27 and TRBJ2-7; the D gene is possibly TRBD2 (7 bases). The V gene lost 8 bases and the J gene lost 5 bases, with 19 bases spanning the gap. Per the germline V gene, CDR1 is MNHEY and CDR2 is SMNVEV (reference sequence). The length of the CDR3 is 14 residues. As DNA, the CDR3 is TGTGCCAGCGGCTTAAGGGGGGGCGTCCACGAGCAGTACTTC. As protein: CASGLRGGVHEQYF.

J is TRBJ1-1 and V is TRBV13; D is possibly TRBD1 (6 bases). Germline values: CDR1 PRHDT, CDR2 FYEKMQ (reference sequence). V lost 5 bases to trimming and J lost 6 bases, with 19 bases between them. The length of the CDR3 is 15 residues. The CDR3 sequence: CASSPSQGLGPEAFF. In DNA, the CDR3 is TGTGCCAGCAGCCCCTCCCAGGGGCTGGGCCCTGAAGCTTTCTTT.

The chain recombines TRBV6-1 with TRBJ2-3; possibly TRBD2 for D (6 bases). CDR3 length equals 14 residues. V lost 1 base to trimming and J lost 6 bases, with 11 bases between them. In germline, CDR1 is MNHNS, CDR2 SASEGT. The CDR3 DNA reads TGTGCCAGCAGTGAAGTGGCGGGGTGGGATACGCAGTATTTT. It is translated as CASSEVAGWDTQYF.

CDR3 sequence: CASSAGQGAFF. The CDR3 coding sequence is TGTGCCAGCTCAGCCGGACAGGGGGCTTTCTTT. The chain employs TRBV18 and TRBJ1-1; 9 bases are a match to TRBD1. The CDR3 covers 11 residues. Germline values: CDR1 KGHSH, CDR2 LQKENI. The V gene end was trimmed by 5 bases and the J gene end by 11 bases; junction bases not matched to a gene: 3.

V gene TRBV7-6 combines with J gene TRBJ1-6; tentative D call: TRBD1 (6 bases). This CDR3 comprises 15 residues. Germline CDR1 SGHVS, CDR2 FNYEAQ. Trimming took 4 bases from V and 5 from J, leaving 12 bases between them. CDR3 sequence: CASSSTGRDNSPLHF. CDR3 nucleotide sequence: TGTGCCAGCAGCTCAACAGGGAGGGATAATTCACCCCTCCACTTT.

This rearrangement joins TRBV13 to TRBJ2-7; D is possibly TRBD2 (6 bases). The CDR3 is 13 residues long. Germline CDR1 is PRHDT and CDR2 is FYEKMQ (reference sequence). V lost 5 bases and J lost 4, with 12 bases in between. The CDR3, as DNA: TGTGCCAGCAGCCCGACACGGGGGTACGAGCAGTACTTC. Residues: CASSPTRGYEQYF.

V gene TRBV6-5 combines with J gene TRBJ1-2; TRBD1 is a possible D gene (5 bases). V was trimmed by 0 bases and J by 5 bases, leaving 13 bases between them. CDR3 length: 15 amino acids. Germline V gene lookup returns CDR1 MNHEY and CDR2 SVGAGI. DNA for the CDR3: TGTGCCAGCAGTTACTCGAAAAGGGGAGGTTATGGCTACACCTTC. Its protein is CASSYSKRGGYGYTF.

The gene calls are TRBV19 and TRBJ1-6, with TRBD1 matching 10 bases. CDR3 length equals 14 residues. Germline CDR1 is LNHDA and CDR2 is SQIVND (reference sequence). V gave up 5 bases and J gave up 7 bases; unmatched junction bases: 2. In DNA form, the CDR3 reads TGTGCCAGTAGTTGGGGACAGGGGAATTCACCCCTCCACTTT. This gives the protein CASSWGQGNSPLHF.

In this sample, this clone turned up a few times. J is TRBJ1-2 and V is TRBV25-1; D gene unclear. V was pared by 4 bases and J by 5 bases, with 5 bases between. This CDR3 comprises 11 residues. Per the germline V gene, CDR1 is MGHDK and CDR2 is SYGVNS. Here the CDR3 reads CASSGGYGYTF. CDR3 in DNA: TGTGCCAGCAGTGGAGGGTATGGCTACACCTTC.

The V call is TRBV5-1, the J call TRBJ2-5; 8 bases agree with TRBD2. The CDR3 loop spans 16 amino acids. V lost 4 bases to trimming and J lost 0 bases; unmatched junction nucleotides: 8. The germline gives CDR1 SGHRS, CDR2 YFSETQ. This chain's CDR3 is CASSEGERGHQETQYF. The CDR3 DNA sequence: TGCGCCAGCAGCGAGGGGGAGCGGGGGCACCAAGAGACCCAGTACTTC.

This clone appeared a single time. This sequence joins TRBV29-1 and TRBJ1-4; no reliable D call. Germline lookup yields CDR1 SQVTM and CDR2 ANQGSEA. V shed 6 bases and J shed 2 bases, with 10 bases lying between them. The CDR3 sequence is 13 residues long. CDR3 nucleotide sequence: TGCAGCGTCTTCCACGGGACTAATGAAAAACTGTTTTTT. It specifies CSVFHGTNEKLFF.

This chain connects TRBV9 to TRBJ2-7; perhaps TRBD1 as D (5 bases). This CDR3 comprises 13 residues. V was cut by 0 bases and J by 5 bases, with 9 bases left in between. Germline V gene data show CDR1 as SGDLS and CDR2 as YYNGEE. The CDR3 loop is CASSVGTTHEQYF. The CDR3 DNA is TGTGCCAGCAGCGTAGGGACAACACACGAGCAGTACTTC.

The chain carries TRBV5-6 and TRBJ1-2, with TRBD1 matching 7 bases. CDR1 and CDR2 (germline): SGHDT, YYEEEE. CDR3 length: 14 amino acids. Trimming took 4 bases from V and 2 from J; bases not matched to a gene: 5. Here the CDR3 DNA reads TGTGCCAGCAGCACCGGGACAGAGAACTATGGCTACACCTTC. Amino acids: CASSTGTENYGYTF.

V and J are TRBV9 and TRBJ2-1; 11 nucleotides line up with TRBD2. Trimming took 7 bases from V and 9 from J; bases not matched to a gene: 12. The germline V gene has CDR1 SGDLS and CDR2 YYNGEE. CDR3 length: 15 residues. The CDR3 region is CASQHLSGGGGEQFF. The CDR3 coding sequence is TGTGCCAGCCAACACCTTAGCGGGGGGGGTGGTGAGCAGTTCTTC.

The chain recombines TRBV7-6 with TRBJ2-7; 9 bases line up with TRBD2. The CDR3 consists of 16 residues. Trimming took 0 bases from V and 4 from J; bases not matched to a gene: 7. Germline-derived CDR1 and CDR2 are SGHVS and FNYEAQ. The CDR3 spells CASSLAEGLAGYEQYF. The CDR3, as DNA: TGTGCCAGCAGCTTAGCGGAGGGCCTAGCGGGGTACGAGCAGTACTTC.